This T cell receptor beta chain was identified in a study of cytomegalovirus exposure and HLA in healthy donors. Study-level background: Earlier results showed approximately 110 million unique TCR beta sequences derived from some 190 million T cells. About 80 million unique TCR sequences came from HLA-typed donors in an early release.

Germline V gene data show CDR1 as MNHNS and CDR2 as SASEGT. The CDR3 extends over 14 amino acids. Trimming pared 6 bases from V and 7 bases from J, leaving 19 bases between. Comment on this clone: The antigen is undetermined.

The study's findings and limits: Follow-up analysis found HLA locus-dependent TCR association rates, highest for DRB1 and lowest for HLA-C.

Vbeta (60) and Jbeta (13) primers were used in the PCR. The assay was immunoSEQ multiplex PCR, and TCRdb's table has in-frame clones only and misses some. The sample has under 110,000 clones; approximately 85% are singletons. Sequencing used PBMCs. This TCR was sampled from a man between 50 and 59 years old in good health and CMV-seronegative. The chain uses TRBV6-1 and TRBJ2-7; tentative D call: TRBD1 (6 bases). The CDR3 is CASRVHQGPYEQYV. In DNA, the CDR3 is TGTGCCAGCAGGGTACATCAGGGGCCGTATGAGCAGTACGTC.